The clone carrying this T cell receptor (beta chain) has just a few counts. The antigen is not known. Isolated RNA was reverse transcribed in full, so expressed TCRB transcripts were sequenced. Naive, central memory and regulatory T cell samples came to a mean of roughly 4 million reads. TCRdb's copy holds only in-frame clones and misses some; the assay was immunoSEQ multiplex PCR. The sample includes hundreds of thousands of clones, more than 13% of them seen just once. This entry is derived from a study of beta chain features in type 1 diabetes. Study conclusions and caveats: TCRB rearrangement may or may not be influenced by HLA type; here this remained unresolved. Researchers reported that naive, central memory and Treg TCRB repertoires appeared more similar in patients than in healthy donors. The study found moderately but significantly shorter TCRB CDR3s in all four CD4+ subsets of Type 1 diabetes patients.

Germline loops: CDR1 SQVTM, CDR2 ANQGSEA. J gave up 7 bases and V 6 bases, and 7 bases lay outside the gene matches. The CDR3 contains 13 residues. It was via CD45RO/CCR7/CD25/CD127/CD95/CD27 that CD4+ naive, central memory, regulatory and stem cell-like memory cells were sorted. Sequenced sample: naive CD4+ T cells from blood. V usage is TRBV29-1 and J usage is TRBJ1-5; 9 bases agree with TRBD1. This clonotype was obtained from a man aged 18-30 years with type 1 diabetes. Here the CDR3 reads CSVTGQGNQPQHF. CDR3 coding DNA: TGCAGCGTAACCGGACAGGGGAACCAGCCCCAGCATTTT.